These 31 T cell receptor beta chains originate from one sample sequenced in a study of shared clonotypes between healthy human individuals. The assay was immunoSEQ multiplex PCR, and TCRdb's table has in-frame clones only and misses some. The top ten clones hold approximately 0.41% of a sample with roughly 2,300,000 clones, 85% to 95% of them seen once. Sequencing was carried out using naive CD4+ T cells from PBMCs. Subset noted: CD45RA+ positively selected. The receptors were gathered from a man younger than 30 in good health. Some clones in this sample may be carry-over from other donors' samples.

This chain joins TRBV19 and TRBJ1-1; 8 bases line up with TRBD1. CDR1 is LNHDA, CDR2 SQIVND, per germline (reference sequence). The CDR3 consists of 13 residues. Trimming removed 4 bases from V and 11 bases from J; junction bases left unmatched: 9. DNA for the CDR3: TGTGCCAGTAGTAATCGACAGGGGCATAATGCTTTCTTT. It codes for CASSNRQGHNAFF.

The chain employs TRBV18 and TRBJ1-4; D not resolved. Per germline, CDR1 KGHSH and CDR2 LQKENI. V was cut by 2 bases and J by 7 bases, with 11 bases left in between. The CDR3 has 14 amino acids. The CDR3 sequence: CASSPVPEGEKLFF. The CDR3 DNA reads TGTGCCAGCTCACCAGTTCCAGAAGGTGAAAAACTGTTTTTT.

The V call is TRBV5-8, the J call TRBJ2-2; TRBD1 matches at 8 bases. V was pared by 4 bases and J by 4 bases, with 3 bases of the junction left unmatched. Per the germline V gene, CDR1 is SGHTS and CDR2 is YDEGEE. This CDR3 contains 14 residues. The CDR3 sequence is CASSRDRRTGELFF. The CDR3 nucleotides read TGTGCCAGCAGCCGGGACAGGCGCACCGGGGAGCTGTTTTTT.

This chain links TRBV11-2 with TRBJ2-5, with TRBD2 matching over 13 bases. The ends lost 1 base at V and 2 bases at J; junction bases unmatched: 4. The CDR3 has 17 amino acids. Per the germline V gene, CDR1 is SGHAT and CDR2 is FQNNGV. The CDR3 sequence is CASSLGLAGGYQETQYF. For the CDR3, the DNA is TGTGCCAGCAGCTTAGGACTAGCGGGAGGCTATCAAGAGACCCAGTACTTC.

Turning to this clone: This CDR3 is also generated by other DNA sequences in the sample. The J gene is TRBJ2-5, the V gene TRBV5-1, with D maybe TRBD1 (6 bases). CDR1 is SGHRS, CDR2 YFSETQ, per germline. The CDR3 runs 15 residues. V gave up 3 bases and J gave up 2 bases, with 14 bases separating them. The CDR3 protein is CASSWAGTLQETQYF. The CDR3 DNA sequence: TGCGCCAGCAGCTGGGCCGGGACATTGCAAGAGACCCAGTACTTC.

The chain uses TRBV2 and TRBJ2-7, with TRBD2 matching over 12 bases. The junction had 4 bases not matched to a gene; V was cut back by 3 bases and J by 1 base. Germline CDR1 is SNHLY and CDR2 is FYNNEI. The CDR3 covers 16 residues. CDR3 amino acids: CASSEILAGGSYEQYF. The CDR3 DNA reads as TGTGCCAGCAGTGAGATACTAGCGGGAGGATCCTACGAGCAGTACTTC.

This chain joins TRBV27 and TRBJ2-1; D unclear. The germline V and J ends were trimmed by 2 bases and 6 bases, with 11 bases remaining between them. CDR1 and CDR2 (germline): MNHEY, SMNVEV (reference sequence). The CDR3 is 14 amino acids. CDR3 nucleotides: TGTGCCAGCAGTTTACTGGACGGTAGCAATGAGCAGTTCTTC. Residues: CASSLLDGSNEQFF.

The chain employs TRBV2 and TRBJ2-7, with D perhaps matching TRBD1 (5 bases). Looked up from germline, CDR1 is SNHLY and CDR2 is FYNNEI. V dropped 7 bases and J dropped 0 bases, with 7 bases sitting between them. This CDR3 region has 12 residues. The CDR3 spells CASTQDSYEQYF. The CDR3 DNA reads TGTGCCAGCACACAGGACTCCTACGAGCAGTACTTC.

V and J are TRBV27 and TRBJ2-7; a possible D gene is TRBD1 (5 bases). The CDR3 has 14 amino acids. Germline lookup yields CDR1 MNHEY and CDR2 SMNVEV (reference sequence). V dropped 5 bases and J dropped 9 bases, with 20 bases sitting between them. The CDR3 nucleotides read TGTGCCAGCAGTCAAAGACAGTCCCGAGGATGGCAGTACTTC. It translates to CASSQRQSRGWQYF.

Notes on this clone: In the same sample, other DNA sequences code for this CDR3. The V and J genes are TRBV5-1 and TRBJ2-7; D uncertain. Germline V gene sequence: CDR1 SGHRS, CDR2 YFSETQ. Trimming stripped 5 bases from V and 4 bases from J, with 10 bases between. CDR3 length: 12 amino acids. The CDR3 loop is CASRYDSYEQYF. The CDR3 nucleotides read TGCGCCAGCAGATATGACTCATACGAGCAGTACTTC.

The gene calls are TRBV2 and TRBJ1-1; D not certain. CDR3 length: 13 amino acids. The germline V gene has CDR1 SNHLY and CDR2 FYNNEI. V was shortened by 6 bases and J by 5 bases, with 13 bases between the two germline ends. This chain's CDR3 is CASSREVGTEAFF. The DNA for the CDR3 is TGTGCCAGCAGCCGGGAGGTGGGAACTGAAGCTTTCTTT. Based on the CDR3 plus reference TRBV2 and TRBJ1-1, the full variable domain is EPEVTQTPSHQVTQMGQEVILRCVPISNHLYFYWYRQILGQKVEFLVSFYNNEISEKSEIFDDQFSVERPDGSNFTLKIRSTKLEDSAMYFCASSREVGTEAFFGQGTRLTVV.

The chain has TRBV7-8 and TRBJ2-1, with TRBD2 matching over 12 bases. Per germline, CDR1 SGHVS and CDR2 FQNEAQ. This CDR3 is 15 amino acids long. V was clipped by 1 base and J by 6 bases; unmatched bases: 1. The DNA of the CDR3 is TGTGCCAGCAGCTTAGAACTAGCGGGAGGCAATGAGCAGTTCTTC. Residues: CASSLELAGGNEQFF.

J is TRBJ2-7 and V is TRBV10-3, with 9 bases that match TRBD2. V lost 8 bases, J lost 4 bases, and 9 bases stayed unmatched. The CDR3 covers 14 residues. The germline gives CDR1 ENHRY, CDR2 SYGVKD. This CDR3 reads CAIEAGGGRYEQYF. CDR3 in DNA: TGTGCCATCGAGGCGGGAGGGGGGCGGTACGAGCAGTACTTC.

The chain carries TRBV9 and TRBJ2-7; 8 bases line up with TRBD1. Trimming cost V 3 bases and J 4 bases; bases outside gene matches: 3. The CDR3 is 13 amino acids. The V gene's germline CDR1 is SGDLS and CDR2 YYNGEE. The CDR3 loop reads CASSGTGRYEQYF. As DNA, the CDR3 is TGTGCCAGCAGCGGGACAGGGCGGTACGAGCAGTACTTC.

The chain couples TRBV11-1 to TRBJ2-1, with a tentative D call TRBD2 (6 bases). The CDR3 is 15 amino acids. Germline V gene sequence: CDR1 SGHAT, CDR2 FQDESV (reference sequence). Trimming stripped 2 bases from V and 0 bases from J, with 8 bases between. The CDR3 is CASSLPTSSYNEQFF. DNA for the CDR3: TGTGCCAGCAGCTTACCGACTAGCTCCTACAATGAGCAGTTCTTC. Looking up the rest from reference TRBV11-1 and TRBJ2-1 gives the full variable domain: EAEVAQSPRYKITEKSQAVAFWCDPISGHATLYWYRQILGQGPELLVQFQDESVVDDSQLPKDRFSAERLKGVDSTLKIQPAELGDSAMYLCASSLPTSSYNEQFFGPGTRLTVL.

The chain recombines TRBV5-4 with TRBJ2-3; 7 positions agree with TRBD2. CDR3 length: 17 amino acids. Germline V lookup: CDR1 SGHNT, CDR2 YYREEE (reference sequence). Losses at the gene ends were 7 bases for V and 1 base for J; bases not matched to a gene: 15. CDR3 region: CASAGGSPASGTDTQYF. CDR3 sequence (DNA): TGTGCCAGCGCAGGCGGGAGCCCTGCCTCTGGCACAGATACGCAGTATTTT.

V is TRBV19 and J is TRBJ2-3, with D perhaps TRBD2 (6 bases). Trimming pared 4 bases from V and 10 bases from J, leaving 18 bases between. The CDR3 spans 14 residues. Germline-derived CDR1 and CDR2 are LNHDA and SQIVND (reference sequence). The DNA for the CDR3 is TGTGCCAGTAGTACCCGCGGGGCAACGAGGGCGCAGTATTTT. Its protein is CASSTRGATRAQYF.

The chain recombines TRBV15 with TRBJ1-1; weak D call: TRBD1 (6 bases). There are 13 residues in the CDR3. Germline V lookup: CDR1 LNHNV, CDR2 YYDKDF (reference sequence). Trimming removed 2 bases at V and 7 bases at J, with 11 bases between. CDR3 residues: CATSRTGLHEAFF. As DNA, the CDR3 is TGTGCCACCAGCAGAACAGGGCTACATGAAGCTTTCTTT.

This chain links TRBV7-9 with TRBJ1-3; 9 bases align to TRBD1. CDR1 is SEHNR, CDR2 FQNEAQ, per germline (reference sequence). The CDR3 sequence is 17 residues long. V shed 4 bases, J shed 0 bases, and the junction held 7 bases outside the gene matches. The CDR3 region has the DNA TGTGCCAGCAGCTCGGAGGGGACAGGGTACTCTGGAAACACCATATATTTT. This encodes CASSSEGTGYSGNTIYF.

The chain has TRBV5-1 and TRBJ1-1; possible D gene TRBD1, 6 bases. Trimming removed 3 bases from V and 8 bases from J, with 14 bases in between. This CDR3 spans 13 amino acids. Germline V gene data show CDR1 as SGHRS and CDR2 as YFSETQ. This chain's CDR3 is CASSSGGRSEAFF. In DNA form, the CDR3 reads TGCGCCAGCAGCTCTGGGGGGCGATCCGAAGCTTTCTTT. The full variable domain, its missing parts supplied by reference TRBV5-1 and TRBJ1-1, is KAGVTQTPRYLIKTRGQQVTLSCSPISGHRSVSWYQQTPGQGLQFLFEYFSETQRNKGNFPGRFSGRQFSNSRSEMNVSTLELGDSALYLCASSSGGRSEAFFGQGTRLTVV.

The rearrangement joins TRBV10-3 to TRBJ1-2, with D uncertain. CDR3 size: 14 residues. The V gene lost 6 bases and the J gene lost 2 bases, with 13 bases spanning the gap. Germline CDR1 is ENHRY and CDR2 is SYGVKD. CDR3 protein: CAIRGVPLNYGYTF. As DNA, the CDR3 is TGTGCCATCAGGGGCGTCCCTTTAAACTATGGCTACACCTTC.

The rearrangement uses TRBV9 and TRBJ2-3, with 8 bases matching TRBD1. The V gene's germline CDR1 is SGDLS and CDR2 YYNGEE. J was trimmed by 5 bases and V by 0 bases; bases with no gene match: 5. The CDR3 spans 15 residues. CDR3 DNA sequence: TGTGCCAGCAGCGTAGGGACAGGGTACCGAGATACGCAGTATTTT. Translated, it gives CASSVGTGYRDTQYF.

The chain couples TRBV15 to TRBJ2-3; TRBD2 matches at 9 bases. Losses at the gene ends were 4 bases for V and 3 bases for J; bases not matched to a gene: 5. Germline assignment: CDR1 LNHNV and CDR2 YYDKDF (reference sequence). The CDR3 totals 15 residues. The CDR3 DNA sequence: TGTGCCACCAGCATATCTAGCGGGGTAACAGATACGCAGTATTTT. This gives the protein CATSISSGVTDTQYF.

The rearrangement links TRBV7-9 to TRBJ2-3; D remains unclear. Trimming shortened V by 3 bases and J by 6 bases, and 4 bases separated the two germline ends. The CDR3 sequence is 11 residues long. CDR1 and CDR2 from the germline V gene are SEHNR and FQNEAQ (reference sequence). The DNA of the CDR3 is TGTGCCAGCAGCTTTTATGATACGCAGTATTTT. It specifies CASSFYDTQYF.

The chain uses TRBV28 and TRBJ2-2, with unresolved D. Trimming shortened V by 6 bases and J by 0 bases, and 11 bases separated the two germline ends. The CDR3 consists of 15 residues. CDR1 and CDR2 from the germline V gene are MDHEN and SYDVKM. CDR3 sequence: CASRPHRANTGELFF. The CDR3 DNA follows: TGTGCCAGCAGGCCACATAGGGCGAACACCGGGGAGCTGTTTTTT.

The rearrangement uses TRBV7-2 and TRBJ2-5; D unresolved. The CDR3 length is 14 residues. V was cut by 1 base and J by 7 bases, with 13 bases left in between. Germline loops: CDR1 SGHTA, CDR2 FQGNSA. CDR3 protein: CASSLDSYVGTQYF. The CDR3 coding sequence is TGTGCCAGCAGCTTAGACTCGTACGTGGGGACCCAGTACTTC.

This chain links TRBV19 with TRBJ1-2; D is unresolved. The CDR3 consists of 14 residues. V lost 9 bases and J lost 6, with 20 bases in between. CDR1 LNHDA and CDR2 SQIVND come from the germline V gene (reference sequence). The CDR3 loop is CASTDQIRGNGYTF. The CDR3 region has the DNA TGTGCCAGCACGGACCAGATCCGAGGGAATGGCTACACCTTC.

This sequence joins TRBV5-4 and TRBJ1-2; unclear D gene. This CDR3 has 16 residues. Trimming stripped 0 bases from V and 3 bases from J, with 15 bases between. Per germline, CDR1 SGHNT and CDR2 YYREEE (reference sequence). The CDR3 is CASSLAGTAVYYGYTF. For the CDR3, the DNA is TGTGCCAGCAGCTTGGCCGGCACGGCTGTCTACTATGGCTACACCTTC.

This chain connects TRBV7-3 to TRBJ1-5; D perhaps matches TRBD1 (5 bases). The germline V and J ends were trimmed by 5 bases and 6 bases, with 14 bases remaining between them. This CDR3 region has 14 residues. Per the germline V gene, CDR1 is SGHTA and CDR2 is FQGTGA. CDR3 in DNA: TGTGCCAGCAGCGCGGGACCTGTGGGTCAGCCCCAGCATTTT. It yields the protein CASSAGPVGQPQHF.

CDR3 DNA: TGTGCCAGCAGTTACCCCCTCGGGGATCTGGATGGCTACACCTTC. As protein: CASSYPLGDLDGYTF. V usage is TRBV28 and J usage is TRBJ1-2; D is uncertain. The length of the CDR3 is 15 residues. Germline V gene data show CDR1 as MDHEN and CDR2 as SYDVKM. V was clipped by 4 bases and J by 6 bases, with 18 bases between them.

The V gene is TRBV10-1, the J gene TRBJ1-4; no firm D call. In germline, CDR1 is WNHNN, CDR2 SYGVQD (reference sequence). This CDR3 is built from 14 residues. V lost 0 bases, J lost 7 bases, and 9 bases lay in between. The CDR3 sequence: CASSESRVGEKLFF. The DNA for the CDR3 is TGCGCCAGCAGTGAGTCTAGAGTCGGTGAAAAACTGTTTTTT.